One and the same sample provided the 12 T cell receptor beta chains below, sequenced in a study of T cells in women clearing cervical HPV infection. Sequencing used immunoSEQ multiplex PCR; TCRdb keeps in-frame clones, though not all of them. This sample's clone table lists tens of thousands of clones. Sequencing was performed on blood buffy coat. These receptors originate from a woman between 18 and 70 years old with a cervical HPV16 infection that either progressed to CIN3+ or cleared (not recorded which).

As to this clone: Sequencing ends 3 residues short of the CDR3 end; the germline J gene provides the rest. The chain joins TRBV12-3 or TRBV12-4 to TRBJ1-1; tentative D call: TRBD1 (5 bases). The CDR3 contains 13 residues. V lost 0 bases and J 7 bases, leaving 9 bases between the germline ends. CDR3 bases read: TGTGCCAGCAGTTTAGCGGGGGGTGGTGAA. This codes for CASSLAGGGE. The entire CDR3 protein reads CASSLAGGGEAFF.

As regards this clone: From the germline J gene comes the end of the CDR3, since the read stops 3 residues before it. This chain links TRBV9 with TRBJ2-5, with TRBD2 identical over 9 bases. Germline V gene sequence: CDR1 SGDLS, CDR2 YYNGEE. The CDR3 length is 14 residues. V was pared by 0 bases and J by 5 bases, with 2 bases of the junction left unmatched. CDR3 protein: CASSVETSGETQYF. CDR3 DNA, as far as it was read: TGTGCCAGCAGCGTAGAGACTAGCGGTGAGACC.

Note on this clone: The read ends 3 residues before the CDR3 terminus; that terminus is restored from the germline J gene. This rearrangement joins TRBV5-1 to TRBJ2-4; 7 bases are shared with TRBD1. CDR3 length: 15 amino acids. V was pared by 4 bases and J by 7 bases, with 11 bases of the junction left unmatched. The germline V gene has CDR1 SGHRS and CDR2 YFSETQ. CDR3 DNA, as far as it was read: TGCGCCAGCAGCCAGATCGAGGGGGCGCGGAACATT. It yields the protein CASSQIEGARNI. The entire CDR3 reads CASSQIEGARNIQYF.

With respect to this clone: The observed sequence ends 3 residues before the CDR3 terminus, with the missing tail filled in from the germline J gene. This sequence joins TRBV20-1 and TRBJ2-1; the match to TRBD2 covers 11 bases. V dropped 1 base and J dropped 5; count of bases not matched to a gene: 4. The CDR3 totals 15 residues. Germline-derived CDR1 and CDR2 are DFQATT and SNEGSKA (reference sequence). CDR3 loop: CSARGPSGGHNEQFF. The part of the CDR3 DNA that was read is TGCAGTGCTAGAGGTCCTAGCGGGGGGCACAATGAG.

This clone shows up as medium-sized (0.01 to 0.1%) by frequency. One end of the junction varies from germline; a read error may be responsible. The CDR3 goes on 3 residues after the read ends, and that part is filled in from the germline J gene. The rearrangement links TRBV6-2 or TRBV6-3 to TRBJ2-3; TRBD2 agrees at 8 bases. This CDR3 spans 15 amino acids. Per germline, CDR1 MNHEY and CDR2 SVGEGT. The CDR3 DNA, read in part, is TGTGCCAGCAGTCACTCTAGCGGGAGCACAGATACG. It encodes CASSHSSGSTDT. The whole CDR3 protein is CASSHSSGSTDTQYF.

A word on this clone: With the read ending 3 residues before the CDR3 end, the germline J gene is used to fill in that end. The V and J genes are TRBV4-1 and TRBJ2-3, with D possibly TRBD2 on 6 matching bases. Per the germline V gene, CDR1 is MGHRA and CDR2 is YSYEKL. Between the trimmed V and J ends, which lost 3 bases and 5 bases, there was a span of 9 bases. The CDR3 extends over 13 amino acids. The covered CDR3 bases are TGCGCCAGCAGCCAGACGGGACTAGATACG. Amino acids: CASSQTGLDT. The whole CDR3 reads CASSQTGLDTQYF.

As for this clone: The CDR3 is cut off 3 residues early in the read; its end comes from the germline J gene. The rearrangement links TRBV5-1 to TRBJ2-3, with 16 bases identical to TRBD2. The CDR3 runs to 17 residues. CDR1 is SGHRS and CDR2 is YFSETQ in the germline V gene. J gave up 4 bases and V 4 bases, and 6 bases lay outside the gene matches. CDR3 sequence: CASSPPGLAGGSDTQYF. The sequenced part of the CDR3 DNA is TGCGCCAGCAGCCCGCCGGGACTAGCGGGAGGGTCAGATACG.

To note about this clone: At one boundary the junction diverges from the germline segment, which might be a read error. The DNA read from the CDR3 is TGCGCCAGCAGCCAGGACAGGGGGAATGGC. Encoded protein: CASSQDRGNG. In full, the CDR3 reads CASSQDRGNGYTF. V and J are TRBV4-2 and TRBJ1-2, with 10 bases matching TRBD1. Sequencing ends 3 residues short of the CDR3 end; the germline J gene provides the rest. Germline CDR1 and CDR2: LGHNA and YNFKEQ. This CDR3 contains 13 residues.

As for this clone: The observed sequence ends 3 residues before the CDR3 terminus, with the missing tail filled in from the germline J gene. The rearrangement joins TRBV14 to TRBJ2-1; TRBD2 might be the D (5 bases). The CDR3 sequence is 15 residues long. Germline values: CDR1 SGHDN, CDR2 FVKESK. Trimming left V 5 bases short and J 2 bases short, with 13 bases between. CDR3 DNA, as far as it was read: TGTGCCAGCAGCAATCAGCGGAACCCCTACAATGAG. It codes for CASSNQRNPYNE. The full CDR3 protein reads CASSNQRNPYNEQFF. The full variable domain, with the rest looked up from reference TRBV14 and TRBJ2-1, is EAGVTQFPSHSVIEKGQTVTLRCDPISGHDNLYWYRRVMGKEIKFLLHFVKESKQDESGMPNNRFLAERTGGTYSTLKVQPAELEDSGVYFCASSNQRNPYNEQFFGPGTRLTVL.

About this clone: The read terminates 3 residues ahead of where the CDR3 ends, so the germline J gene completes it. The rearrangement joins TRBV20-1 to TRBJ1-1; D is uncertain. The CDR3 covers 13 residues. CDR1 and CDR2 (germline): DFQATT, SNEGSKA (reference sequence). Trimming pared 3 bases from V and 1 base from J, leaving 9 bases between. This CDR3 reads CSARINWNTEAFF. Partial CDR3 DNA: TGCAGTGCTAGGATAAACTGGAACACTGAA.

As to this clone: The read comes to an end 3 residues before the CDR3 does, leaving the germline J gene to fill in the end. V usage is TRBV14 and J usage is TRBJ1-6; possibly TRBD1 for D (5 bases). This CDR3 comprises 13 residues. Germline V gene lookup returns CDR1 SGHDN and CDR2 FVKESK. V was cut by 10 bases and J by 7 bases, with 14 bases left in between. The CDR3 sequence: CAKETDPNSPLHF. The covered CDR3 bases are TGTGCCAAGGAGACAGACCCAAATTCACCC. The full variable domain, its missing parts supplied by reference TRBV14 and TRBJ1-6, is EAGVTQFPSHSVIEKGQTVTLRCDPISGHDNLYWYRRVMGKEIKFLLHFVKESKQDESGMPNNRFLAERTGGTYSTLKVQPAELEDSGVYFCAKETDPNSPLHFGNGTRLTVT.

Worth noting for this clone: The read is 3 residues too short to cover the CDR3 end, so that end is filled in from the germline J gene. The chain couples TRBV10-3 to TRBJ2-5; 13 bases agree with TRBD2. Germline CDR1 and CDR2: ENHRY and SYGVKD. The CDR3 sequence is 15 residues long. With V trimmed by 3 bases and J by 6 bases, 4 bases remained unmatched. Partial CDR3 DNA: TGTGCCATCAGTGAACTAGCGGGGGGGCAAAAGACC. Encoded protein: CAISELAGGQKT. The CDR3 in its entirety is CAISELAGGQKTQYF.